This note documents a single TCR beta chain sequence. Naive CD8 populations comprised CD45RO-negative cells positively selected for CCR7, excluding terminally differentiated effector memory CD45RA+ cells. The authors split each subset's genomic DNA evenly across several immunoSEQ plates. Sequencing was performed with immunoSEQ multiplex PCR; in TCRdb, only in-frame clones are kept and a portion is missing. In the table there are about 2.2 million clones, approximately 94% of which are singletons. The sample originates from a study of shared clonotypes between healthy human individuals. The germline V gene has CDR1 SQVTM and CDR2 ANQGSEA. CDR3 length: 13 residues. V was shortened by 5 bases and J by 3 bases, with 10 bases between the two germline ends.

The source material was naive CD8+ T cells from PBMCs. The TCR comes from a man between 18 and 29 years old in good health. Some clones in this sample may be carry-over from other donors' samples. The V gene is TRBV29-1, the J gene TRBJ2-2, with D tentatively TRBD2 (5 bases). In DNA, the CDR3 is TGCAGCGTTCTACTGGGAGACACCGGGGAGCTGTTTTTT. This codes for CSVLLGDTGELFF.